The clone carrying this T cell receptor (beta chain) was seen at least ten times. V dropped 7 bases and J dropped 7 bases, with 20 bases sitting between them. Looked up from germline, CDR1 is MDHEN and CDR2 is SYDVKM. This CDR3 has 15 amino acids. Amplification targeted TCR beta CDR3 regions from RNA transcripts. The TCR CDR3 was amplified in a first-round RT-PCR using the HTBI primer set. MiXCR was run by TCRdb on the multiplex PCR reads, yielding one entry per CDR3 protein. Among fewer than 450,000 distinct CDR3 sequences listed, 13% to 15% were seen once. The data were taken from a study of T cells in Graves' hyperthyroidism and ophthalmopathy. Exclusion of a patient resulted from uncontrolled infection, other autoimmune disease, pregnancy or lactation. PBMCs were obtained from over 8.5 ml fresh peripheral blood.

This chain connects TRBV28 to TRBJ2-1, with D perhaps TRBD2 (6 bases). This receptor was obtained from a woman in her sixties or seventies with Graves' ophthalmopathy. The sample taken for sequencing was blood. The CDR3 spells CASIGFSGSRNEQFF. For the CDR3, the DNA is TGTGCCAGCATTGGATTTAGCGGCTCTAGGAATGAGCAGTTCTTC.